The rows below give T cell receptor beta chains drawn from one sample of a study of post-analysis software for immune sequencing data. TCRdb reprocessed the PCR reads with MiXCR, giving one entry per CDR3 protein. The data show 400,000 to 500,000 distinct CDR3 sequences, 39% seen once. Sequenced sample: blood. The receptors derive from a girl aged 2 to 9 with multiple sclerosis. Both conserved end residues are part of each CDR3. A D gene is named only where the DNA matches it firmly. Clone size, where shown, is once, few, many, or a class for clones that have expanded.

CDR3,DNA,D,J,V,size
CASLPWGQGTYEQYF,TGTGCCAGCTTGCCTTGGGGACAGGGAACCTACGAGCAGTACTTC,TRBD1,TRBJ2-7,TRBV27,few
CASSYSGGSNQPQHF,TGTGCCAGCAGTTACTCTGGGGGTAGCAATCAGCCCCAGCATTTT,.,TRBJ1-5,TRBV6-5,many
CATVVDRAFGTQYF,TGTGCCACCGTCGTGGACAGGGCCTTTGGTACGCAGTATTTT,TRBD1,TRBJ2-3,TRBV5-5,.
CASSQEDLWEGPGYTQYF,TGCGCCAGCAGCCAAGAAGATTTGTGGGAGGGCCCTGGGTATACGCAGTATTTT,TRBD2,TRBJ2-3,TRBV4-3,.
CAGSLGGLWAGAAFF,TGTGCCGGCAGCTTAGGAGGATTGTGGGCGGGAGCGGCGTTCTTC,TRBD2,TRBJ2-1,TRBV7-2,few
CASSLVGQGTEVPYEQYF,TGTGCCAGCAGCTTAGTCGGGCAGGGGACAGAAGTTCCCTACGAGCAGTACTTC,TRBD1,TRBJ2-7,TRBV7-2,few
CASSRPGSEQYF,TGTGCCAGCAGTCGGCCAGGGAGCGAGCAGTACTTC,.,TRBJ2-7,TRBV6-5,.
CSVLGQNDGYTF,TGCAGCGTACTCGGACAGAATGATGGCTACACCTTC,.,TRBJ1-2,TRBV29-1,few
CASSLDTGSPLHF,TGCGCCAGCAGCTTGGATACAGGTTCACCCCTCCACTTT,.,TRBJ1-6,TRBV5-1,few
CASSPEQGTQEAQYF,TGTGCCAGCTCACCAGAACAGGGGACTCAAGAGGCCCAGTACTTC,.,TRBJ2-7,TRBV18,.
CASRTRTGRSSGANVLTF,TGTGCCAGCAGAACAAGGACAGGGAGAAGCTCTGGGGCCAACGTCCTGACTTTC,TRBD1,TRBJ2-6,TRBV12-3/TRBV12-4,.
CASGGINYGYTF,TGTGCCAGCGGGGGGATTAACTATGGCTACACCTTC,.,TRBJ1-2,TRBV28,.
CASSELGGEQYF,TGTGCCAGCAGTGAACTAGGGGGCGAGCAGTACTTC,.,TRBJ2-7,TRBV28,few
CASSLTGVGYTF,TGTGCCAGCAGTCTGACAGGGGTTGGCTACACCTTC,TRBD1,TRBJ1-2,TRBV6-5,.
CASSYTDRGLDTEAFF,TGTGCCAGCAGTTATACTGACAGGGGGCTCGACACTGAAGCTTTCTTT,TRBD1,TRBJ1-1,TRBV5-6,few
CAISQIRDEQYF,TGTGCCATCAGCCAAATTAGGGACGAGCAGTACTTC,.,TRBJ2-7,TRBV10-3,.
CASSSTGGKEKLFF,TGTGCCAGCAGCTCCACAGGGGGCAAAGAAAAACTGTTTTTT,TRBD1,TRBJ1-4,TRBV11-2,.
CASSLRVGANVRTF,TGTGCCAGCAGCTTAAGAGTCGGGGCCAACGTCCGGACTTTC,.,TRBJ2-6,TRBV7-2,.
CASSQGHRNEKLFF,TGCGCCAGCAGCCAAGGGCATAGGAATGAAAAACTGTTTTTT,.,TRBJ1-4,TRBV4-3,few
CSAKSGNTIYF,TGCAGTGCTAAGAGTGGAAACACCATATATTTT,.,TRBJ1-3,TRBV20-1,.
CASSYAAGSYEQFF,TGTGCCAGCAGTTACGCGGCGGGCTCCTACGAGCAGTTCTTC,.,TRBJ2-1,TRBV6-2/TRBV6-3,few
CASSLRLRFWTSALETQYF,TGTGCCAGCAGTTTGCGGTTAAGATTTTGGACTAGCGCCTTGGAGACCCAGTACTTC,TRBD2,TRBJ2-5,TRBV28,.
CARKVAGGACGYTF,TGTGCCAGAAAAGTGGCAGGGGGCGCTTGTGGCTACACCTTC,TRBD1,TRBJ1-2,TRBV7-3,.
CASSSALSSYEQYF,TGTGCCAGCAGTTCTGCTTTAAGCTCCTACGAGCAGTACTTC,.,TRBJ2-7,TRBV27,few
CAAGTGRHTEAFF,TGTGCCGCTGGGACAGGGAGGCACACTGAAGCTTTCTTT,TRBD1,TRBJ1-1,TRBV7-2,.
CASRWGKVRTTDTQYF,TGTGCCAGCAGGTGGGGGAAGGTGCGGACCACAGATACGCAGTATTTT,.,TRBJ2-3,TRBV28,.
CASRERTGNYGYTF,TGTGCCAGCAGGGAGAGGACCGGGAACTATGGCTACACCTTC,.,TRBJ1-2,TRBV6-1,.
CSASPVGQDTQYF,TGCAGTGCTAGCCCAGTGGGGCAGGATACGCAGTATTTT,.,TRBJ2-3,TRBV20-1,few
CSARPRGRGDNQPQHF,TGCAGTGCTCGGCCCAGGGGGCGAGGGGACAATCAGCCCCAGCATTTT,TRBD1,TRBJ1-5,TRBV20-1,.
CASSVSVLASYEQYF,TGCGCCAGCAGCGTCAGCGTCCTAGCGTCCTACGAGCAGTACTTC,.,TRBJ2-7,TRBV5-1,.
CASSQPRGGDSYNEQFF,TGTGCCAGCAGCCAACCCCGGGGCGGGGACTCCTACAATGAGCAGTTCTTC,.,TRBJ2-1,TRBV4-2,few
CASSLSSSNQPQHF,TGTGCCAGCAGTTTATCGAGTAGCAATCAGCCCCAGCATTTT,.,TRBJ1-5,TRBV12-3/TRBV12-4,few
CSAGRDKTSGYEQYF,TGCAGTGCTGGCCGGGATAAGACTAGCGGCTACGAGCAGTACTTC,TRBD2,TRBJ2-7,TRBV20-1,.
CASRLGDVNTEAFF,TGTGCCAGCAGGTTAGGAGATGTGAACACTGAAGCTTTCTTT,.,TRBJ1-1,TRBV11-2,.
CASSESVGAGGLYNEQFF,TGTGCCAGCAGCGAATCCGTAGGAGCGGGAGGCCTCTACAATGAGCAGTTCTTC,TRBD2,TRBJ2-1,TRBV9,few
CASSLPTGPQGEKLFF,TGTGCCAGCAGTTTACCTACGGGGCCCCAAGGGGAAAAACTGTTTTTT,.,TRBJ1-4,TRBV28,few
CASSQVRDRANEQFF,TGTGCCAGCAGCCAAGTCAGGGACAGGGCCAATGAGCAGTTCTTC,TRBD1,TRBJ2-1,TRBV4-2,few
CASSLELRVGFADTQYF,TGTGCCAGCAGTTTAGAGTTGCGGGTAGGATTCGCAGATACGCAGTATTTT,.,TRBJ2-3,TRBV28,few
CAISRTVYEQYF,TGTGCCATCAGTCGGACAGTTTACGAGCAGTACTTC,.,TRBJ2-7,TRBV10-3,few
CASSLSDREAFF,TGTGCCAGCAGCCTTTCAGACAGGGAAGCTTTCTTT,.,TRBJ1-1,TRBV7-9,.
CASSLKASGRVYEQYF,TGTGCCAGCAGCTTAAAGGCTAGCGGGAGGGTCTACGAGCAGTACTTC,TRBD2,TRBJ2-7,TRBV5-6,few
CSAPGQGSSYNEQFF,TGCAGTGCTCCCGGACAGGGGAGCTCCTACAATGAGCAGTTCTTC,TRBD1,TRBJ2-1,TRBV20-1,.